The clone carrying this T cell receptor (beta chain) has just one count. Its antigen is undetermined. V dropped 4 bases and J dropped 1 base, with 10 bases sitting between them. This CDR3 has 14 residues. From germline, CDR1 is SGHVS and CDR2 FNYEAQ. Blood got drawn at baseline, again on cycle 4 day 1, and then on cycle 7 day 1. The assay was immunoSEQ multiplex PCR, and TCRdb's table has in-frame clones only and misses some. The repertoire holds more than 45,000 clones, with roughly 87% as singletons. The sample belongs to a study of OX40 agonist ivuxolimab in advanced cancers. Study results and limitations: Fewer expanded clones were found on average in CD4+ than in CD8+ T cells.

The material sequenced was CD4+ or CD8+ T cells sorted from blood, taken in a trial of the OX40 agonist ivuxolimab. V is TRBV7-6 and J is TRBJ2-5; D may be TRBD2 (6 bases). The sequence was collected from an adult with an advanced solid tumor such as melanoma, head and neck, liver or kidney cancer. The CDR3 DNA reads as TGTGCCAGCAGCTCCCTAGCGCTCCAAGAGACCCAGTACTTC. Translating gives CASSSLALQETQYF.